Below, one TCR beta chain is given with its context. Its antigen target is currently unknown. There are no base qualities to consult, and no much larger clone falls within one base. V sheds 0 bases and J sheds 4 bases, leaving 9 bases between their ends. From cysteine to phenylalanine, the CDR3 is 13 amino acids long. The sequence is cut down to CDR3 DNA, 39 bases in frame from base 1. For CDR1 and CDR2, the germline V gene (reference sequence) lists GTSNPN and SVGIG. The cohort comprised around 690 healthy bone marrow donors. At the time of sampling, all cohort members were nominally healthy, though unrecorded immune exposures were likely present. The donor tested CMV seropositive and was one of the 289 seropositive cohort members. Every donor gave a peripheral blood sample, and the peripheral blood mononuclear cells from that sample were used for TCR beta sequencing. The Qiagen DNeasy Blood Extraction Kit was used to extract genomic DNA from the blood cell samples.

Libraries were made using the immunoSEQ multiplex PCR assay. For the multiplex PCR, a mixture combining 60 forward primers for TCR Vbeta segments and 13 reverse primers for TCR Jbeta segments was used. The CDR3 region of rearranged TCR beta genes was amplified from genomic DNA with a multiplex PCR assay. Amplified TCR beta libraries were sequenced as 87-base-pair reads on the Illumina HiSeq System. The source study handled its data this way. In a later analysis, some 80 million unique TCR beta chains were counted across the approximately 640 repertoires, and approximately 9.9 million of these chains were shared by at least two donors. Raw reads were error-corrected and collapsed into unique sequences with a nearest-neighbor algorithm that merged closely related sequences to remove PCR and sequencing errors. V, D and J gene segments were assigned by aligning CDR3 sequences to IMGT reference sequences. For a sequence to be retained, a match of at least six nucleotides to both a V gene segment and a J gene segment was required. A rearrangement counted as productive if the CDR3 had no stop codons and remained in frame with V and J, and every other rearrangement counted as non-productive. CDR3 was defined by IMGT convention, running from the second conserved V-encoded cysteine to the conserved J-encoded phenylalanine. Sequences without an unambiguous match to a single V gene segment were excluded from the earlier analysis of a few hundred of the donors. In an earlier analysis of a few hundred of the donors, V segments were called functional above 56.7% productive rearrangements and were called segregating when the between-donor standard deviation exceeded 5%. A statistical classification framework was developed to diagnose cytomegalovirus status using the catalog of TCR beta chain sequences. In a later analysis, TCR nucleotide sequences were compared against IMGT/GENE-DB human TR gene sequences so that V and J genes could be assigned. Using the TCRdist pipeline, a later analysis assigned CDR3 sequences along with most-parsimonious VDJ recombination scenarios. In a later analysis, every TCR beta chain was defined by the combination of its CDR3 amino acid sequence and its V-gene family, and reads without a unique V-gene family were dropped. To address suspected cross-contamination and a sequencing artifact, a later analysis removed over 500 highly shared, low-generation-probability nucleotide sequences. In a later analysis, a clonal expansion index for each public chain was calculated from normalized within-repertoire ranks of inferred template counts. Generation probabilities in a later analysis came from a VDJ recombination model fitted to out-of-frame rearrangements, and those results were checked against IGoR. A later analysis scored TCR-TCR, TCR-HLA and TCR-CMV co-occurrence with hypergeometric tests, applying a repertoire-size bias correction to TCR pairs. A later analysis estimated false discovery rates by permuting HLA or CMV assignments 20 times. In a later analysis, co-occurring TCRs were grouped using DBSCAN, and TCRdist sequence similarity was added for clustering within HLA-allele-positive subsets. For co-occurrence clustering, repertoires with fewer than 30,000 or more than 120,000 public chains were excluded, along with five repertoires with anomalous nucleotide sharing. TCRdb stores this immuneACCESS table with in-frame sequences only. Part of the clones is absent; in the studies checked, under half of the shortfall reflects unresolved V genes, and no reason is known for the rest. V, J and clone size reflect that table, while D and trimming were determined from the DNA. The sample table records roughly 180,000 clones; around 82% of these occur just once. The top ten clonotypes cover about 2.5% of the sample.

The data were obtained in a study of cytomegalovirus exposure and HLA in healthy donors (dated by TCRdb to about 2017). Regarding the complete study: In an earlier analysis of approximately 500 of the donors, about 270 Gb of sequence data and just under 120 million unique TCR beta sequences from 150 million to 200 million T cells were reported. About 300 gigabases of sequencing data and 70 million to 95 million unique TCR sequences made up an early release that covered 500 to 700 HLA-typed donors. The aim of the study was to test whether cataloging public T cell receptors could identify signatures of past pathogen exposure. Roughly 5 DR-DQ haplotypes were treated as single units for association and clustering because of strong linkage in the cohort. The later analysis used no new phenotypic data to find candidate immune exposures, relying instead on TCR beta sequences and their occurrence across donors. On average, 235,054 unique TCR beta nucleotide sequences were sequenced per donor among 398 genotyped donors of the cohort, with 15% to 20% of those sequences being non-productive. Along with the roughly 670-subject first cohort, a separate validation cohort of 120 different subjects was used. Both class I and class II loci were covered by HLA typing, at four-digit resolution. The number of donors typed differed by locus, with roughly 629-640 for A, B, C, DRB1 and DQB1, roughly 520 for DQA1, about 610 for DPA1, and some 440 for DPB1. Donor age, sex, ethnicity and CMV serostatus were collected together with the repertoire data. Genome-wide SNP genotypes for about 60% of the roughly 670 donors were used in a later genetic analysis, which treated that subset as a discovery cohort. The T cell repertoires of about 700 subjects were profiled by immunosequencing and related to cytomegalovirus serostatus. An earlier analysis of 587 of the donors used high-throughput TCR beta sequencing to judge whether each TCR beta V gene segment behaved as functional or pseudogenic. To study patterns of TCR occurrence, a later analysis re-analyzed previously published TCR beta repertoires from 550 to 800 donors and added high-resolution HLA genotyping. To predict cytomegalovirus infection status, the study combined high-throughput TCR immunosequencing, statistical association of individual TCRs with disease status, and machine learning. All discovery cohort repertoires had been generated on a single sequencing platform. Of the roughly 400 genotyped donors, approximately 81% were placed in the genetic ancestry cluster associated with self-reported Caucasian donors. What the authors observed across the whole study: Correlated functional status among segregating V segments might be attributable to linkage disequilibrium, but an unknown experimental factor could not be ruled out. A later analysis found that most CMV-associated TCR beta chains appeared HLA-restricted, with HLA associations seemingly driven largely by CMV exposure. In vitro tests confirmed that a few of the cytomegalovirus-associated TCR beta chains recognize cytomegalovirus antigens. The authors suggested that the approach could potentially be extended to other disease states and immunological phenotypes. The study gave a list of about 160 TCR beta chains associated with cytomegalovirus. Across donors, most TCR sequences were observed very rarely, whereas some public TCRs were present in many individuals. The classifier was reported to diagnose cytomegalovirus status with high specificity and sensitivity in both the original and validation cohorts. A later analysis found that HLA-associated TCR beta chains were more clonally expanded and had lower generation probabilities than equally common non-associated chains. In a later genetic analysis, a missense DCLRE1C variant was associated with V-gene and J-gene trimming of TCR beta chains, and the association was replicated in an independent cohort. In an earlier analysis of some 540 of the donors, most TCR beta V segments appeared in productive rearrangements about 87% or about 30% of the time, broadly matching IMGT annotations. When HLA alleles, especially DR and DQ, strongly co-occurred, TCR associations were difficult to assign to individual alleles. Fewer than 20 rarely observed V segments, including chromosome 9 orphons, were excluded from the earlier analysis of approximately 600 of the donors because counts were too low. Immune exposure information for the cohort was limited to CMV serostatus. In a later analysis, several top co-occurrence clusters were reported to appear linked to parvovirus B19, influenza, CMV and Epstein-Barr virus. This cohort had only TCR beta chains sequenced, and the lack of alpha or paired-chain data limited which features could be detected. In a later analysis, some 18,000 TCR beta sequences were associated with specific HLA alleles at a false discovery rate of 0.05. A cluster of highly shared sequence variants was judged likely to be a technical artifact of the sequencing pipeline. A further reported finding was that TCR beta sequences accurately predicted the HLA-A and HLA-B alleles for most subjects in the first cohort. In a later analysis, TCR association rates were found to vary across HLA loci, with the most associated TCRs seen for DRB1 alleles and the fewest for HLA-C alleles. Compared with the approximately 710-donor mean, donors in an Asian-associated ancestry cluster had fewer N-insertions in productive TCRs, according to a later genetic analysis. Presence/absence analyses assumed roughly uniform sequencing depth across donors, an assumption that may not hold. HLA typing was unavailable for some donors at each locus, so association tests used only the typed subset. The 87-base-pair reads could not distinguish some IMGT-functional V segments, including TRBV6-2 and TRBV6-3, so those segments were excluded.

The receptor's source is a woman in her 30s in good health and CMV-seropositive. The chain joins TRBV30 to TRBJ2-5; the D segment cannot be called with confidence. Sequenced: PBMCs. The CDR3 loop reads CAWSVLEAETQYF. The DNA sequence is as follows: TGTGCCTGGAGTGTACTTGAGGCAGAGACCCAGTACTTC.